This T cell receptor beta chain was sequenced during a study of cytomegalovirus exposure and HLA in healthy donors. Overall study: The study's early data release held approximately 91 million unique TCRs from HLA-typed donors. Of more than 350 genotyped donors, around 76% clustered with self-reported Caucasian donors.

A note on this clone: Its antigen is currently unknown.

Study observations and caveats: Rarity held for most TCR sequences, but there were some public TCRs that occurred in many donors.

CDR3 length equals 16 residues. Looked up from germline, CDR1 is ENHRY and CDR2 is SYGVKD. V shed 2 bases and J 6 bases; nucleotides not matched to a gene: 4. The study ran its PCR with 60 Vbeta and 13 Jbeta primers. Per the study methods: Later work found 80 million or so unique TCR beta chains, with 9.5 million to 11 million shared. Assay used: immunoSEQ multiplex PCR; TCRdb lists only in-frame clones, some missing. The V and J calls and the clone size are those of that table, but D and trimming were determined from the DNA. The sample lists about 77,000 clones; about four fifths were seen once. Source material: PBMCs. This TCR came from a man in his forties in good health and CMV-seronegative. V gene TRBV10-3 combines with J gene TRBJ2-1, with 13 positions matching TRBD2. DNA of the CDR3: TGTGCCATCAGTGAGATCACTAGCGGGAGGGGCAATGAGCAGTTCTTC. Amino acid sequence: CAISEITSGRGNEQFF.